Each of the 29 T cell receptor beta chains below was sequenced from the same sample in a study of CD8+CD57+ T cells in acquired aplastic anemia. TCR beta VDJ combinations and CDR3 sequences were profiled from genomic DNA. TCRdb re-derived calls from the reads in MiXCR, one entry per CDR3 protein. The sample gives 310,000 or so distinct CDR3 sequences, roughly 61% of which show up once; 1% to 1.5% is in the top ten. An expansion of CD8+CD57+ cells by flow cytometry had been shown in patients chosen for sequencing. Material: sorted CD4+, CD8+, or CD8+CD57+ T cells (not recorded which) from PBMCs. Receptors originate from a human donor with aplastic anemia.

The rearrangement links TRBV7-9 to TRBJ1-1; D not certain. V was cut by 3 bases and J by 10 bases, with 15 bases left in between. The germline gives CDR1 SEHNR, CDR2 FQNEAQ (reference sequence). The CDR3 spans 13 residues. The CDR3 protein is CASSLARQMRAFF. In DNA, the CDR3 is TGTGCCAGCAGCTTGGCCCGACAAATGCGAGCTTTCTTT.

The chain joins TRBV19 to TRBJ2-3; TRBD2 matches at 8 bases. Germline assignment: CDR1 LNHDA and CDR2 SQIVND (reference sequence). V was pared by 2 bases and J by 2 bases, with 3 bases of the junction left unmatched. The CDR3 is 15 amino acids. The CDR3 reads CASSILAGTTDTQYF. The CDR3 coding sequence is TGTGCCAGTAGTATATTAGCGGGAACCACAGATACGCAGTATTTT.

CDR3 region: CSARVASGGTTNEKLFF. CDR3 nucleotide sequence: TGCAGTGCTAGGGTAGCTAGCGGGGGGACAACTAATGAAAAACTGTTTTTT. The chain uses TRBV20-1 and TRBJ1-4, with a possible D match to TRBD1 (5 bases). Trimming took off 3 bases at V and 0 bases at J, with 17 bases between the two ends. The CDR3 is 17 amino acids. Germline-derived CDR1 and CDR2 are DFQATT and SNEGSKA (reference sequence).

This chain uses TRBV10-3 with TRBJ1-1; 7 positions match TRBD1. Germline values: CDR1 ENHRY, CDR2 SYGVKD. This CDR3 has 15 residues. J gave up 2 bases and V 4 bases, and 7 bases lay outside the gene matches. In nucleotides, the CDR3 is TGTGCCATCAGTGTAGGACAGGTACGAAACACTGAAGCTTTCTTT. Its protein is CAISVGQVRNTEAFF.

This chain connects TRBV7-8 to TRBJ2-5, with 11 bases lining up with TRBD2. J lost 1 base, V lost 5 bases, and 12 bases had no gene match. The CDR3 is 18 residues long. CDR1 SGHVS and CDR2 FQNEAQ come from the germline V gene. The CDR3 protein is CASSPTERLAGIQETQYF. CDR3 in DNA: TGTGCCAGCAGCCCAACCGAGAGACTAGCGGGAATCCAAGAGACCCAGTACTTC.

The chain combines TRBV2 with TRBJ2-7; 16 bases are a match to TRBD2. The trim removed 6 bases at V and 6 bases at J, leaving 8 bases unmatched. The CDR3 totals 16 residues. Germline V gene sequence: CDR1 SNHLY, CDR2 FYNNEI. CDR3 in DNA: TGTGCCAGCAGGGTAGGGACTAGCGGGAGGGCCCGCGAGCAGTACTTC. Its protein is CASRVGTSGRAREQYF.

This clonotype was seen a handful of times. The chain couples TRBV7-2 to TRBJ2-3; 11 positions agree with TRBD2. CDR1 and CDR2 (germline): SGHTA, FQGNSA. The ends lost 4 bases at V and 6 bases at J; junction bases unmatched: 3. This CDR3 comprises 14 residues. CDR3 region: CASSSGLAVDTQYF. The CDR3 DNA sequence: TGTGCCAGCAGCTCGGGACTAGCGGTGGATACGCAGTATTTT.

This clonotype was detected ten times or more. V gene TRBV6-1 combines with J gene TRBJ2-3; 9 bases fit TRBD2. J was trimmed by 2 bases and V by 6 bases; bases with no gene match: 3. The CDR3 sequence is 14 residues long. Looked up from germline, CDR1 is MNHNS and CDR2 is SASEGT. In DNA form, the CDR3 reads TGTGCCAGCAGGCTAGCGGGGCTCACAGATACGCAGTATTTT. Amino acid sequence: CASRLAGLTDTQYF.

This clonotype was counted at least ten times. The rearrangement joins TRBV3-1 to TRBJ1-6, with TRBD1 as a possible D gene (5 bases). Trimming removed 5 bases from V and 9 bases from J, with 14 bases in between. The CDR3 totals 14 residues. Germline V lookup: CDR1 LGHDT, CDR2 YNNKEL (reference sequence). CDR3 in DNA: TGTGCCAGCAGCTTTCGGGACTACTTTTCACCCCTCCACTTT. It yields the protein CASSFRDYFSPLHF.

This clonotype was detected ten times or more. CDR3 in amino acids: CSARDGGISGNTIYF. CDR3 coding DNA: TGCAGTGCTAGAGATGGGGGAATCTCTGGAAACACCATATATTTT. V is TRBV20-1 and J is TRBJ1-3; TRBD1 is a possible D gene (5 bases). V lost 0 bases, J lost 0 bases, and 9 bases lay in between. Germline lookup yields CDR1 DFQATT and CDR2 SNEGSKA (reference sequence). The CDR3 loop spans 15 amino acids.

The J gene is TRBJ1-6, the V gene TRBV7-3, with 7 bases that match TRBD1. CDR1 and CDR2 from the germline V gene are SGHTA and FQGTGA. With V trimmed by 5 bases and J by 5 bases, 6 bases remained unmatched. The CDR3 runs 15 residues. The CDR3 region is CASSPRQGNNSPLHF. CDR3 DNA sequence: TGTGCCAGCAGCCCCCGACAGGGAAATAATTCACCCCTCCACTTT.

This sequence joins TRBV12-3 or TRBV12-4 and TRBJ1-2, with D maybe TRBD1 (6 bases). V lost 3 bases and J 5 bases, leaving 10 bases between the germline ends. The CDR3 length is 13 residues. In DNA form, the CDR3 reads TGTGCCAGCAGTTTTGGGACAACGTATGGCTACACCTTC. As protein: CASSFGTTYGYTF.

V and J are TRBV3-1 and TRBJ1-1, with D hard to call. V lost 4 bases and J lost 6, with 18 bases in between. CDR3 length: 15 residues. In germline, CDR1 is LGHDT, CDR2 YNNKEL (reference sequence). In DNA, the CDR3 is TGTGCCAGCAGCCTCGGTTCCTTCCAGGACGCTGAAGCTTTCTTT. As protein: CASSLGSFQDAEAFF.

The rearrangement links TRBV9 to TRBJ2-5; weak D call: TRBD1 (5 bases). V was cut by 4 bases and J by 5 bases, with 27 bases left in between. Per germline, CDR1 SGDLS and CDR2 YYNGEE. CDR3 length equals 18 residues. The CDR3 sequence is CASSPGGALPGERETQYF. Written as DNA, the CDR3 is TGTGCCAGCAGCCCCGGTGGGGCTTTACCTGGGGAACGGGAGACCCAGTACTTC. The full variable domain, rest sourced from reference TRBV9 and TRBJ2-5, is DSGVTQTPKHLITATGQRVTLRCSPRSGDLSVYWYQQSLDQGLQFLIQYYNGEERAKGNILERFSAQQFPDLHSELNLSSLELGDSALYFCASSPGGALPGERETQYFGPGTRLLVL.

The chain's CDR3 is CASSDFSPLHF. CDR3 DNA: TGTGCCAGCAGTGACTTTTCACCCCTCCACTTT. The V call is TRBV6-1, the J call TRBJ1-6; D unresolved. The germline CDR1 and CDR2 sequences are MNHNS and SASEGT. V was pared by 3 bases and J by 9 bases, with 3 bases between. This CDR3 has 11 residues.

This clonotype was observed many times. Since a much larger clone is just one base distant, this may be a read error. Because it lacks the conserved phenylalanine or tryptophan at the end, this CDR3 is likely a read error. This chain connects TRBV7-9 to TRBJ1-1; 7 nucleotides align to TRBD1. The CDR3 has 12 amino acids. Germline-derived CDR1 and CDR2 are SEHNR and FQNEAQ (reference sequence). Unmatched junction bases numbered 6, after V lost 10 bases and J lost 4 bases. CDR3 region: CATSGGVTEAFL. In nucleotides, the CDR3 is TGTGCCACCTCAGGGGGGGTCACTGAAGCTTTCCTT.

The rearrangement uses TRBV20-1 and TRBJ1-1, with unresolved D. V was pared by 3 bases and J by 10 bases, with 12 bases between. This CDR3 is built from 11 residues. The germline V gene has CDR1 DFQATT and CDR2 SNEGSKA (reference sequence). CDR3 in amino acids: CSARQSSVAFF. CDR3 DNA: TGCAGTGCTAGGCAGAGCTCCGTAGCTTTCTTT.

The chain recombines TRBV12-3 or TRBV12-4 with TRBJ2-7; D remains unclear. Trimming left V 3 bases short and J 3 bases short, with 6 bases between. The CDR3 covers 12 residues. The CDR3 bases are TGTGCCAGCAGTTTCCACCTCTACGAGCAGTACTTC. The encoded protein is CASSFHLYEQYF.

This clonotype was detected a few times. This may come from a read error, since a much larger clone is one base off. This CDR3 is missing its conserved last phenylalanine or tryptophan, likely due to a read error. This sequence joins TRBV2 and TRBJ2-7, with TRBD2 matching 7 bases. Unmatched junction bases numbered 5, after V lost 8 bases and J lost 1 base. The germline gives CDR1 SNHLY, CDR2 FYNNEI. The CDR3 runs to 13 residues. The CDR3 loop is CASGGVGSYEQYL. The CDR3 DNA sequence: TGTGCCAGCGGGGGGGTTGGGTCCTACGAGCAGTACCTC.

The chain joins TRBV20-1 to TRBJ2-7; no clear D. The CDR3 is 15 residues long. CDR1 is DFQATT, CDR2 SNEGSKA, per germline (reference sequence). Trimming removed 0 bases from V and 1 base from J, with 13 bases in between. CDR3 protein: CSARDWLDDSYEQYF. In DNA form, the CDR3 reads TGCAGTGCTAGAGATTGGCTAGATGATTCCTACGAGCAGTACTTC.

DNA for the CDR3: TGTGCCAGCAGTCCTCGCGGAGATCGCGGCTACACCTTC. As protein: CASSPRGDRGYTF. The chain joins TRBV2 to TRBJ1-2; D unclear. The CDR3 spans 13 residues. V lost 5 bases, J lost 8 bases, and 15 bases lay in between. Germline V gives CDR1 SNHLY, CDR2 FYNNEI.

The chain carries TRBV19 and TRBJ1-1, with no clear D. The CDR3 contains 13 residues. The V gene's germline CDR1 is LNHDA and CDR2 SQIVND (reference sequence). The germline V and J ends were trimmed by 3 bases and 0 bases, with 5 bases remaining between them. The CDR3 bases are TGTGCCAGTAGTATGTTCCTGAACACTGAAGCTTTCTTT. Its protein product is CASSMFLNTEAFF.

The chain joins TRBV7-9 to TRBJ2-2; tentative D call: TRBD2 (5 bases). Germline V gives CDR1 SEHNR, CDR2 FQNEAQ (reference sequence). The V end was cut by 5 bases, the J end by 5 bases, with 24 bases between. This CDR3 contains 18 residues. CDR3: CASSDRAGGPSVTGELFF. The CDR3 DNA is TGTGCCAGCAGCGATCGTGCAGGAGGCCCTTCGGTGACCGGGGAGCTGTTTTTT.

This chain links TRBV25-1 with TRBJ2-4, with 7 positions matching TRBD1. The CDR3 covers 14 residues. J gave up 1 base and V 3 bases, and 0 bases lay outside the gene matches. Germline assignment: CDR1 MGHDK and CDR2 SYGVNS. The CDR3 protein is CASSETGAKNIQYF. CDR3 DNA sequence: TGTGCCAGCAGTGAGACAGGGGCCAAAAACATTCAGTACTTC.

The chain is built from TRBV3-1 and TRBJ1-6; a weak D match, TRBD1 (5 bases). Trimming pared 8 bases from V and 7 bases from J, leaving 18 bases between. The CDR3 contains 15 residues. Looked up from germline, CDR1 is LGHDT and CDR2 is YNNKEL (reference sequence). Here the CDR3 reads CASANGGAQNSPLHF. The CDR3 nucleotides are TGTGCCAGCGCAAACGGAGGGGCCCAGAATTCACCCCTCCACTTT.

The rearrangement uses TRBV24-1 and TRBJ2-3; 9 bases are shared with TRBD1. The CDR3 spans 20 residues. The V and J ends lost 5 bases and 0 bases, in that order; junction bases with no gene match: 17. CDR1 KGHDR and CDR2 SFDVKD come from the germline V gene. CDR3 in DNA: TGTGCCACCAGTGCCAAAACCTCCGCCGGGACAGGGTCTAGCACAGATACGCAGTATTTT. Protein sequence: CATSAKTSAGTGSSTDTQYF.

The genes are TRBV15 and TRBJ1-6; 11 nucleotides line up with TRBD1. There are 14 residues in the CDR3. Trimming removed 5 bases from V and 9 bases from J; junction bases left unmatched: 3. Germline lookup yields CDR1 LNHNV and CDR2 YYDKDF (reference sequence). The CDR3 bases are TGTGCCACCAGCGGGGGACAGGGGGTTTCACCCCTCCACTTT. Amino acids: CATSGGQGVSPLHF.

Concerning this clonotype: Its ends do not fully match the called genes, so a read error is possible. The V gene is TRBV24-1, the J gene TRBJ2-7; the match to TRBD1 covers 10 bases. The CDR3 consists of 15 residues. Germline CDR1 reads KGHDR; CDR2 reads SFDVKD. CDR3 residues: CASSRSPGQGNEQYF. The CDR3 coding sequence is TGTGCCAGCAGTCGCTCGCCGGGACAGGGGAACGAGCAGTACTTC.

This chain uses TRBV25-1 with TRBJ2-3, with D possibly TRBD1 on 5 matching bases. Germline assignment: CDR1 MGHDK and CDR2 SYGVNS. CDR3 length: 15 amino acids. Trimming took 6 bases from V and 0 from J, leaving 13 bases between them. CDR3 region: CASSPTGASTDTQYF. The CDR3 nucleotides read TGTGCCAGCAGCCCCACAGGAGCTAGCACAGATACGCAGTATTTT. Full variable domain (rest looked up from reference TRBV25-1 and TRBJ2-3): EADIYQTPRYLVIGTGKKITLECSQTMGHDKMYWYQQDPGMELHLIHYSYGVNSTEKGDLSSESTVSRIRTEHFPLTLESARPSHTSQYLCASSPTGASTDTQYFGPGTRLTVL.